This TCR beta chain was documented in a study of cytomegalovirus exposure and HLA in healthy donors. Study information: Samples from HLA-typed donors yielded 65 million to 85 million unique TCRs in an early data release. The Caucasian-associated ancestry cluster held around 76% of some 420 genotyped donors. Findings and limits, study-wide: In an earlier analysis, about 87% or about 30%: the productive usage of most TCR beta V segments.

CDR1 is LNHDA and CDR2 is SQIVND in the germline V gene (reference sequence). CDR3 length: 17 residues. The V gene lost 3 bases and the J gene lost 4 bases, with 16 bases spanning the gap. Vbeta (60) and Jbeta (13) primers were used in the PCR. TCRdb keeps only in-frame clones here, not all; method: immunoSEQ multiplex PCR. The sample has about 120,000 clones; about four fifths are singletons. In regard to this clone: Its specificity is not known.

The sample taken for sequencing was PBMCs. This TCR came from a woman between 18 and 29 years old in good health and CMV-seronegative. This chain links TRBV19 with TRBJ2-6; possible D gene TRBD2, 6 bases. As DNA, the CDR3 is TGTGCCAGTAGTATTCCTGGGAGGAGGTCCGGGGCCAACGTCCTGACTTTC. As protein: CASSIPGRRSGANVLTF.